This record covers a single T cell receptor beta chain. Its specificity is unknown. Data came from immunoSEQ multiplex PCR; TCRdb stores just in-frame clones and leaves some out. This table has around 220,000 clones, around 94% appearing once. This entry comes from a study of T cell responses to AZD1222 COVID-19 vaccine. V was clipped by 4 bases and J by 7 bases; unmatched bases: 13. Looked up from germline, CDR1 is SGHNT and CDR2 is YENEEA. CDR3 size: 16 residues. Study results and limitations: Donors, mostly white British, included more females; clonal diversity was possibly underestimated. Reportedly, nearly half the spike-specific TCRs target unmutated variant regions. Among vaccine-associated CD4 TCRs, coverage spanned spike, with dominance at 160-218 and 743-854.

The rearrangement joins TRBV11-3 to TRBJ2-1; 7 bases fit TRBD2. The TCR sequence derives from an adult who received the MenACWY meningococcal vaccine as a control. This material consisted of peripheral blood, taken 28 days after the second dose of the MenACWY control vaccine. CDR3 loop: CASSSGGGPATNEQFF. CDR3 bases: TGTGCCAGCAGCTCGGGGGGAGGGCCCGCCACGAATGAGCAGTTCTTC. Supplemented by reference TRBV11-3 and TRBJ2-1, the full variable domain reads EAGVVQSPRYKIIEKKQPVAFWCNPISGHNTLYWYLQNLGQGPELLIRYENEEAVDDSQLPKDRFSAERLKGVDSTLKIQPAELGDSAVYLCASSSGGGPATNEQFFGPGTRLTVL.